These 19 T cell receptor beta chains were all obtained from the same sample, sequenced in a study of blood T cell repertoires in COVID-19 (TCRdb year 2020). Libraries were built with the immunoSEQ multiplex PCR assay. What TCRdb holds here is the immuneACCESS table cut down to in-frame rearrangements. Part of the clones is not present; checked against another copy, under half of the missing clones reflect an unresolved V gene, and the others are unexplained. The sample table contains roughly 200,000 clones; only one count was recorded for around nine tenths of them. 5% to 7.5% of the sample is taken by the ten largest. Sample: peripheral blood. The receptors were gathered from a woman in her thirties or forties who had recovered from COVID-19.

V usage is TRBV18 and J usage is TRBJ2-3; D is undetermined. V was shortened by 0 bases and J by 4 bases, with 8 bases between the two germline ends. CDR1 is KGHSH and CDR2 is LQKENI in the germline V gene. The CDR3 runs to 14 residues. In DNA, the CDR3 is TGTGCCAGCTCACCACCGTTGGGCCCAGATACGCAGTATTTT. Translation gives CASSPPLGPDTQYF.

The chain has TRBV4-2 and TRBJ2-3; the D gene is possibly TRBD2 (6 bases). V gave up 4 bases and J gave up 0 bases, with 23 bases separating them. The CDR3 runs to 19 residues. Germline CDR1 and CDR2: LGHNA and YNFKEQ. CDR3: CASSPGRFGEGTSTDTQYF. The CDR3 coding sequence is TGTGCCAGCAGCCCAGGGAGATTCGGTGAGGGGACTAGCACAGATACGCAGTATTTT.

The chain recombines TRBV7-9 with TRBJ2-1, with D tentatively TRBD2 (6 bases). Trimming pared 4 bases from V and 0 bases from J, leaving 19 bases between. This CDR3 has 18 amino acids. Looked up from germline, CDR1 is SEHNR and CDR2 is FQNEAQ (reference sequence). CDR3 bases: TGTGCCAGCAGCTATTACTCCCGGGACTGGAGCTCCTACAATGAGCAGTTCTTC. Encoded protein: CASSYYSRDWSSYNEQFF.

The V call is TRBV5-1, the J call TRBJ2-3, with 15 bases identical to TRBD2. The CDR3 runs 18 residues. The V gene's germline CDR1 is SGHRS and CDR2 YFSETQ. Unmatched junction bases numbered 12, after V lost 4 bases and J lost 6 bases. The CDR3: CASSLMGLAGGEGDTQYF. Here the CDR3 DNA reads TGCGCCAGCAGCCTAATGGGACTAGCGGGGGGCGAGGGCGATACGCAGTATTTT.

The chain employs TRBV7-9 and TRBJ2-1; possibly TRBD2 for D (6 bases). The CDR3 is made up of 16 amino acids. The germline V and J ends were trimmed by 1 base and 3 bases, with 13 bases remaining between them. CDR1 and CDR2 (germline): SEHNR, FQNEAQ (reference sequence). Here the CDR3 reads CASSLGGGMGYNEQFF. CDR3 nucleotide sequence: TGTGCCAGCAGCTTAGGGGGCGGGATGGGCTACAATGAGCAGTTCTTC.

The CDR3, as DNA: TGTGCCAGTAGTATAGACGCTTGGGGCTCTTTAAATACGCAGTATTTT. Translated: CASSIDAWGSLNTQYF. The V call is TRBV19, the J call TRBJ2-3; maybe TRBD1 (5 bases). The CDR3 is made up of 16 amino acids. V was pared by 0 bases and J by 7 bases, with 17 bases between. Germline values: CDR1 LNHDA, CDR2 SQIVND (reference sequence).

The CDR3 DNA reads as TGTGCCAGCAGCTTGGCTAGCGGGAGGTACAATGAGCAGTTCTTC. It codes for CASSLASGRYNEQFF. This chain connects TRBV5-8 to TRBJ2-1, with 11 bases fitting TRBD2. V was pared by 0 bases and J by 4 bases, with 0 bases of the junction left unmatched. From germline, CDR1 is SGHTS and CDR2 YDEGEE. CDR3 size: 15 residues. The full variable domain, with the rest looked up from reference TRBV5-8 and TRBJ2-1, is EAGVTQSPTHLIKTRGQQATLRCSPISGHTSVYWYQQALGLGLQFLLWYDEGEERNRGNFPPRFSGRQFPNYSSELNVNALELEDSALYLCASSLASGRYNEQFFGPGTRLTVL.

The J gene is TRBJ2-7, the V gene TRBV7-2; perhaps TRBD2 as D (6 bases). The V end lost 5 bases, the J end lost 3 bases, and 17 bases lay between the germline ends. The germline V gene encodes CDR1 SGHTA and CDR2 FQGNSA. The CDR3 runs to 15 residues. The CDR3 DNA reads TGTGCCAGCAGCCTGACTCTGTGGGAGGACTACGAGCAGTACTTC. Translated, it gives CASSLTLWEDYEQYF.

V and J are TRBV28 and TRBJ1-2; maybe TRBD1 (5 bases). The V gene lost 1 base and the J gene lost 8 bases, with 11 bases spanning the gap. This CDR3 contains 13 residues. Germline V gene data show CDR1 as MDHEN and CDR2 as SYDVKM. CDR3 sequence reads: CASSLFQGLGYTF. CDR3 coding DNA: TGTGCCAGCAGTTTATTTCAGGGTTTGGGCTACACCTTC.

V and J are TRBV6-5 and TRBJ2-1; TRBD1 matches 7 bases. The CDR3 loop spans 15 amino acids. Germline assignment: CDR1 MNHEY and CDR2 SVGAGI. With V trimmed by 11 bases and J by 0 bases, 10 bases remained unmatched. The CDR3 DNA sequence: TGTGCCGGCGCTCGACAGGGCAGCTCCTACAATGAGCAGTTCTTC. Protein: CAGARQGSSYNEQFF.

V is TRBV2 and J is TRBJ2-1, with 9 bases fitting TRBD1. The V gene's germline CDR1 is SNHLY and CDR2 FYNNEI. CDR3 length: 12 residues. With V trimmed by 6 bases and J by 8 bases, 2 bases remained unmatched. This chain's CDR3 is CASRWTGDEQFF. The DNA of the CDR3 is TGTGCCAGCAGGTGGACAGGGGATGAGCAGTTCTTC.

The gene calls are TRBV19 and TRBJ2-3; TRBD2 agrees at 8 bases. Germline CDR1 and CDR2: LNHDA and SQIVND (reference sequence). With 7 bases clipped from V and 5 bases from J, the junction kept 14 bases outside the gene matches. CDR3 size: 16 residues. CDR3 in amino acids: CASTQTSVPRGDTQYF. The DNA of the CDR3 is TGTGCCAGTACCCAGACTAGCGTCCCTCGCGGAGATACGCAGTATTTT.

V is TRBV6-5 and J is TRBJ1-2; D perhaps matches TRBD1 (6 bases). The CDR3 is made up of 13 amino acids. In germline, CDR1 is MNHEY, CDR2 SVGAGI. V was clipped by 0 bases and J by 8 bases, with 10 bases between them. The CDR3 nucleotides are TGTGCCAGCAGTTACTCCGGACAGTCCGGCTACACCTTC. It encodes CASSYSGQSGYTF.

This chain's CDR3 is CSVVPSPGGHGYTF. CDR3 DNA sequence: TGCAGCGTTGTCCCCAGTCCAGGGGGTCATGGCTACACCTTC. The chain is built from TRBV29-1 and TRBJ1-2; TRBD1 agrees at 7 bases. V was pared by 4 bases and J by 6 bases, with 11 bases of the junction left unmatched. Germline V gene sequence: CDR1 SQVTM, CDR2 ANQGSEA. The CDR3 consists of 14 residues.

This chain uses TRBV27 with TRBJ2-2, with 9 bases that match TRBD1. This CDR3 is 18 amino acids long. V was clipped by 2 bases and J by 7 bases; unmatched bases: 14. CDR1 is MNHEY and CDR2 is SMNVEV in the germline V gene (reference sequence). The CDR3 protein is CASSLLAHRGPEIGELFF. CDR3 nucleotides: TGTGCCAGCAGTTTACTTGCCCACAGGGGGCCGGAGATCGGGGAGCTGTTTTTT.

The chain couples TRBV5-4 to TRBJ2-1, with D unclear. V lost 1 base and J lost 5, with 4 bases in between. The germline gives CDR1 SGHNT, CDR2 YYREEE (reference sequence). The length of the CDR3 is 12 residues. In nucleotides, the CDR3 is TGTGCCAGCAGCTTGCCAAACAATGAGCAGTTCTTC. Amino acid sequence: CASSLPNNEQFF.

Worth noting for this clone: This sample includes further DNA sequences coding for the same CDR3. The CDR3 sequence is CASSGTGGNQPQHF. In DNA, the CDR3 is TGTGCCAGCAGCGGGACAGGGGGGAATCAGCCCCAGCATTTT. This chain connects TRBV2 to TRBJ1-5; the match to TRBD1 covers 11 bases. V lost 6 bases and J lost 4; bases outside the gene matches: 2. CDR1 is SNHLY, CDR2 FYNNEI, per germline. The CDR3 totals 14 residues.

This chain joins TRBV30 and TRBJ2-1; TRBD2 matches at 11 bases. V lost 6 bases, J lost 3 bases, and 1 base stayed unmatched. The CDR3 consists of 13 residues. CDR1 is GTSNPN and CDR2 is SVGIG in the germline V gene (reference sequence). CDR3: CACTSGGYNEQFF. The CDR3 coding sequence is TGTGCCTGTACTAGCGGGGGCTACAATGAGCAGTTCTTC. The full variable domain, with the rest looked up from reference TRBV30 and TRBJ2-1, is SQTIHQWPATLVQPVGSPLSLECTVEGTSNPNLYWYRQAAGRGLQLLFYSVGIGQISSEVPQNLSASRPQDRQFILSSKKLLLSDSGFYLCACTSGGYNEQFFGPGTRLTVL.

The chain is built from TRBV18 and TRBJ1-2, with a tentative D call TRBD1 (6 bases). Trimming removed 4 bases from V and 6 bases from J, with 12 bases in between. The CDR3 has 13 residues. CDR1 is KGHSH, CDR2 LQKENI, per germline. The CDR3 sequence is CASSLRQENGYTF. DNA for the CDR3: TGTGCCAGCTCACTCCGACAGGAAAATGGCTACACCTTC.